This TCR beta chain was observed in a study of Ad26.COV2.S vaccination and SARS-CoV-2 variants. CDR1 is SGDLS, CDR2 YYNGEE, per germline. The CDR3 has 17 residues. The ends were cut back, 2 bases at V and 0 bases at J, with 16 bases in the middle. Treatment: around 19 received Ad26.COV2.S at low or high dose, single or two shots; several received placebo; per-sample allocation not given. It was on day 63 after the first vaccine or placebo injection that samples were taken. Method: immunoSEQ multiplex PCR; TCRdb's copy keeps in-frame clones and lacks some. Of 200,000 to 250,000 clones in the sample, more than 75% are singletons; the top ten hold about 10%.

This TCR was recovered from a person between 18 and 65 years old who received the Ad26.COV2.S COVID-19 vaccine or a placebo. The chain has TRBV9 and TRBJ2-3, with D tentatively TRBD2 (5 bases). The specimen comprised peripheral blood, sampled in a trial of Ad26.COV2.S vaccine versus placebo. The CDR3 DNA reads TGTGCCAGCAGCGTTTCCCTTAGCGCCAGCAGCACAGATACGCAGTATTTT. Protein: CASSVSLSASSTDTQYF.